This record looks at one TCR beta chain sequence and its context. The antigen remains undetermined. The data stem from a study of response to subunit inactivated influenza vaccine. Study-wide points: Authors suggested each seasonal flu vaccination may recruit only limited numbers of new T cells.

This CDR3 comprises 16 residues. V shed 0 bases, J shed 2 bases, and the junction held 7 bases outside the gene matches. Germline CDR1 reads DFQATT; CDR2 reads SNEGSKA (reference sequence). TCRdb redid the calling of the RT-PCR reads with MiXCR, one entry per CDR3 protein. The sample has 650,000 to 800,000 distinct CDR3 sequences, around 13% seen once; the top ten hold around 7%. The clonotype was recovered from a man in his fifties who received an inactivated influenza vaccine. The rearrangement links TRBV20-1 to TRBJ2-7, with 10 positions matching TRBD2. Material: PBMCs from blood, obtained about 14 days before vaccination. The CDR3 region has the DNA TGCAGTGCTAGAGATTATTTAGCGGGGGGCACCTACGAGCAGTACTTC. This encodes CSARDYLAGGTYEQYF.